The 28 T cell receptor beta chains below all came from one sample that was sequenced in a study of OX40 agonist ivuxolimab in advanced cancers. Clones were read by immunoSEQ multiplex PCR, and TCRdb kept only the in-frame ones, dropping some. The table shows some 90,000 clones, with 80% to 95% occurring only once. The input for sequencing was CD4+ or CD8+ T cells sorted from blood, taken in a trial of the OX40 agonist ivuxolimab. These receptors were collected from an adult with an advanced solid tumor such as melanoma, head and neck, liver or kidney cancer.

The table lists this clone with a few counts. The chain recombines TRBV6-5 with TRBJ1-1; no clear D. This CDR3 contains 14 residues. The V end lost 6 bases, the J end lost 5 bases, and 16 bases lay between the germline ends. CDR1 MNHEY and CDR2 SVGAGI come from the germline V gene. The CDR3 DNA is TGTGCCAGCAGCCTACACAAAAGGTGGACTGAAGCTTTCTTT. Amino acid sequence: CASSLHKRWTEAFF.

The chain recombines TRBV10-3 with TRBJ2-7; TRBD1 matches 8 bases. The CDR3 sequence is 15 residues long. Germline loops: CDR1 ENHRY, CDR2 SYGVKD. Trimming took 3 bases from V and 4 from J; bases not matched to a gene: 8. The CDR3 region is CAISDGGDRGYEQYF. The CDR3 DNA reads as TGTGCCATCAGTGATGGTGGTGACAGGGGATACGAGCAGTACTTC.

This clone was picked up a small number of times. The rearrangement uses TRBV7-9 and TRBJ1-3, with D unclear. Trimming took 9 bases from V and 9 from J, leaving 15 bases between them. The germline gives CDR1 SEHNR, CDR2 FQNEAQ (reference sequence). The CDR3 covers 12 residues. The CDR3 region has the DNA TGTGCCAGTTCCCCGGAGAAGGGCACCATATATTTT. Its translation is CASSPEKGTIYF.

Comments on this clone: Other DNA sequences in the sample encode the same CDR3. CDR3 in amino acids: CASSPSGRGYNEQFF. For the CDR3, the DNA is TGTGCCAGCAGTCCTAGCGGGAGGGGCTACAATGAGCAGTTCTTC. The chain recombines TRBV28 with TRBJ2-1; 12 nucleotides line up with TRBD2. After removal of 5 bases from V and 3 bases from J, the junction contained 2 bases not matched to a gene. CDR1 and CDR2 from the germline V gene are MDHEN and SYDVKM. The CDR3 length is 15 residues.

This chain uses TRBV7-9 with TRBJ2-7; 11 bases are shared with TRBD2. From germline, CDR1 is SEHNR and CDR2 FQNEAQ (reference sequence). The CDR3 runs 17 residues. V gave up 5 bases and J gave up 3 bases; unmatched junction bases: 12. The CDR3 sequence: CASSQPGLAEAIYEQYF. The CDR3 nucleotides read TGTGCCAGCAGCCAACCGGGACTAGCGGAAGCCATCTACGAGCAGTACTTC.

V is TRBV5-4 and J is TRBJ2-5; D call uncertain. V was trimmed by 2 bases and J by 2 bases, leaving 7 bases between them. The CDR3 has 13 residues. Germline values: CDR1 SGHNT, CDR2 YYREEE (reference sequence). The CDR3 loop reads CASSFNRQETQYF. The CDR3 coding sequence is TGTGCCAGCAGCTTTAATCGGCAAGAGACCCAGTACTTC.

CDR3 in amino acids: CASSLIGEQFF. The DNA for the CDR3 is TGTGCCAGCAGCTTAATAGGGGAGCAGTTCTTC. The chain joins TRBV11-3 to TRBJ2-1; unclear D gene. This CDR3 contains 11 residues. V was clipped by 2 bases and J by 10 bases, with 6 bases between them. Germline V gene lookup returns CDR1 SGHNT and CDR2 YENEEA.

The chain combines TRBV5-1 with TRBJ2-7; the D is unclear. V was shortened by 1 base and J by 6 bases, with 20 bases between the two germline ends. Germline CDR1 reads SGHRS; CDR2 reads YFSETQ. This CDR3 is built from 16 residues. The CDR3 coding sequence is TGCGCCAGCAGCTTGAACGGGCCGAGGTTAAGTGGCGAGCAGTACTTC. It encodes CASSLNGPRLSGEQYF.

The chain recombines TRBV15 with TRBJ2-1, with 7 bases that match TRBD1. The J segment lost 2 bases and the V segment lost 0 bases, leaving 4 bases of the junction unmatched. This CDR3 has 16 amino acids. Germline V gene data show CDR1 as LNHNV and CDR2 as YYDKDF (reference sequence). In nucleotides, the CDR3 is TGTGCCACCAGCAGAGAAGGGGGCGACCCCTACAATGAGCAGTTCTTC. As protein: CATSREGGDPYNEQFF.

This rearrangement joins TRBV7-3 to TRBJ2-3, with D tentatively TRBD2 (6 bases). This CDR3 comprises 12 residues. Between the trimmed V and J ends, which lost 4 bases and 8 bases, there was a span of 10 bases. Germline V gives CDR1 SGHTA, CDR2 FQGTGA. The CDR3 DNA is TGTGCCAGCAGCTCTCCCGGGGGTACGCAGTATTTT. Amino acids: CASSSPGGTQYF.

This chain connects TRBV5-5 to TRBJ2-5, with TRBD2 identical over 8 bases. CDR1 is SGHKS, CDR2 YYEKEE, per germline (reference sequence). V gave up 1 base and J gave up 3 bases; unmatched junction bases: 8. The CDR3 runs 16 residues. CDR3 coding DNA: TGTGCCAGCAGCTTGAGGGTACAACTAGCGGAAGAGACCCAGTACTTC. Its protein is CASSLRVQLAEETQYF.

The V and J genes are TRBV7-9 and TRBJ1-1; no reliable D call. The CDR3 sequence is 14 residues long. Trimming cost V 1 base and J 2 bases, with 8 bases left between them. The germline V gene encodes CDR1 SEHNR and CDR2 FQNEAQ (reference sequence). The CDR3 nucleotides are TGTGCCAGCAGCTTAGAGGGCATTAACACTGAAGCTTTCTTT. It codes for CASSLEGINTEAFF.

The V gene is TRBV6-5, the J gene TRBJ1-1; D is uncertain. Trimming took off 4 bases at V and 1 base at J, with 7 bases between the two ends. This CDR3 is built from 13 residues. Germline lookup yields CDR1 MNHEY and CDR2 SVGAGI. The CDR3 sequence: CASSFTRNTEAFF. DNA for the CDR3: TGTGCCAGCAGTTTTACAAGGAACACTGAAGCTTTCTTT.

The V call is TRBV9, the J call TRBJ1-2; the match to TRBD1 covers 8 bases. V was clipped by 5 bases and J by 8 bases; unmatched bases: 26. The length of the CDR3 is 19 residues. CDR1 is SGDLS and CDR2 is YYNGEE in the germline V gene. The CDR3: CASRDPIQGARGVGAGYTF. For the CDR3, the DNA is TGTGCCAGCAGAGACCCAATTCAGGGGGCTCGAGGGGTCGGAGCAGGCTACACCTTC.

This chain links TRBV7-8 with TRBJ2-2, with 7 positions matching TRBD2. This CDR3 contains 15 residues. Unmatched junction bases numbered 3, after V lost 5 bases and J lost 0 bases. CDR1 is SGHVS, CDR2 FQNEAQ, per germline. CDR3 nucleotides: TGTGCCAGCAGCGTGGGACTACCGAACACCGGGGAGCTGTTTTTT. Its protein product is CASSVGLPNTGELFF.

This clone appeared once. The CDR3 reads CASSPQGAGGNTIYF. CDR3 in DNA: TGTGCCAGCTCACCCCAGGGGGCTGGTGGAAACACCATATATTTT. The chain recombines TRBV18 with TRBJ1-3; 8 bases line up with TRBD1. Trimming took 3 bases from V and 3 from J; bases not matched to a gene: 4. Germline V lookup: CDR1 KGHSH, CDR2 LQKENI. The CDR3 consists of 15 residues.

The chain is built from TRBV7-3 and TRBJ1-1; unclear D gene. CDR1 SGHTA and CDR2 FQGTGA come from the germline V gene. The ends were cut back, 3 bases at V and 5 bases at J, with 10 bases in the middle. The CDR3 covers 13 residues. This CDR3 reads CASSLTPGTEAFF. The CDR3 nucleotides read TGTGCCAGCAGCTTGACCCCGGGGACTGAAGCTTTCTTT.

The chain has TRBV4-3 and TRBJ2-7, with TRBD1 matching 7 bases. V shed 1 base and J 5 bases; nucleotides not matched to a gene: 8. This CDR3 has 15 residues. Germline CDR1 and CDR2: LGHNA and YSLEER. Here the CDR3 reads CASSQVPAGGNEQYF. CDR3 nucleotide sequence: TGCGCCAGCAGCCAAGTCCCCGCAGGGGGAAACGAGCAGTACTTC.

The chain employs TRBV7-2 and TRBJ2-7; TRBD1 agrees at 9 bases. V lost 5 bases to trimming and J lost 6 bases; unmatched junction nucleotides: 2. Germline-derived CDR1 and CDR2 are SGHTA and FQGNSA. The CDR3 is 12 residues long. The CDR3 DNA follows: TGTGCCAGCAGCCAGACAGGGGGCGAGCAGTACTTC. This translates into CASSQTGGEQYF.

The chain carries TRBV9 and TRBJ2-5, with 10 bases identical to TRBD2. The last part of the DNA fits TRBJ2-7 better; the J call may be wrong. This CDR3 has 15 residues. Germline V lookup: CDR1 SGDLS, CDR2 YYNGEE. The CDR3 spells CASSKIAGGSYEQYF. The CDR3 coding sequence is TGTGCCAGCAGCAAGATAGCGGGAGGCTCCTACGAGCAGTACTTC.

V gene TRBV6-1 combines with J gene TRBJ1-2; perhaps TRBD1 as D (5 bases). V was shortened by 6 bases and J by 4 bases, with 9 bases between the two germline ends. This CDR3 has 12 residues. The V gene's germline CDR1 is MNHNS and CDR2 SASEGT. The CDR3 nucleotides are TGTGCCAGCAGAGCCGACAGCTATGGCTACACCTTC. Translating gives CASRADSYGYTF.

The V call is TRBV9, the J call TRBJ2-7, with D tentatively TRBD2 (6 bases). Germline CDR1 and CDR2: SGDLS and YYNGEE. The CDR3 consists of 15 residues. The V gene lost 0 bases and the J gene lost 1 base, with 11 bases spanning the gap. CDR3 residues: CASSVGLGPSYEQYF. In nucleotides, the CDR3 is TGTGCCAGCAGCGTAGGACTAGGGCCGTCCTACGAGCAGTACTTC.

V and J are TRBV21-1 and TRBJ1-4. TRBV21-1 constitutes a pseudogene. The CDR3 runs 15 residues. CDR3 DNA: TGTGCCAGCAGCGCGATTCCGGGGACGGGTGAAAAACTGTTTTTT. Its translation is CASSAIPGTGEKLFF.

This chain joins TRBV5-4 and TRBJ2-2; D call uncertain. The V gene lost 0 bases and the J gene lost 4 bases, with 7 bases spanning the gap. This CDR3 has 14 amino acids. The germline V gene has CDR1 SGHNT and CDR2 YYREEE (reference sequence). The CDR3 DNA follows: TGTGCCAGCAGCTTGGGGCAGTCCACCGGGGAGCTGTTTTTT. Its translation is CASSLGQSTGELFF.

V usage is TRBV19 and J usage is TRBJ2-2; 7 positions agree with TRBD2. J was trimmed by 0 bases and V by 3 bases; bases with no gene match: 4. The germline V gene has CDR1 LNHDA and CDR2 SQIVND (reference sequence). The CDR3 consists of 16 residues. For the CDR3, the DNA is TGTGCCAGTAGTATTAGCGGGTTCACGAACACCGGGGAGCTGTTTTTT. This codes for CASSISGFTNTGELFF.

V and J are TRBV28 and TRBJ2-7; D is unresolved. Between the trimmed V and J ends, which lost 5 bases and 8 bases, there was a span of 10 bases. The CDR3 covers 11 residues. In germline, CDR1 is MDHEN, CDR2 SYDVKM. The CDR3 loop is CASSTGPQQYF. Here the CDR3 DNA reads TGTGCCAGCAGTACCGGCCCTCAGCAGTACTTC.

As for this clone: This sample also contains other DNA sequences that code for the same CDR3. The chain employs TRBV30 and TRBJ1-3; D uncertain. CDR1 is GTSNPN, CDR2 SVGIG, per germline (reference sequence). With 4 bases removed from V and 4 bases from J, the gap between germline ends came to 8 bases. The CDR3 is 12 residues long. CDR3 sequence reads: CAWKGSGNTIYF. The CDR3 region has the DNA TGTGCCTGGAAGGGATCCGGAAACACCATATATTTT. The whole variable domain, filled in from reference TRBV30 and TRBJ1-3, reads SQTIHQWPATLVQPVGSPLSLECTVEGTSNPNLYWYRQAAGRGLQLLFYSVGIGQISSEVPQNLSASRPQDRQFILSSKKLLLSDSGFYLCAWKGSGNTIYFGEGSWLTVV.

CDR3 amino acids: CASSTTGSQETQYF. CDR3 DNA: TGTGCCAGTAGTACGACAGGGAGCCAAGAGACCCAGTACTTC. The chain is built from TRBV19 and TRBJ2-5; 7 positions agree with TRBD1. The CDR3 covers 14 residues. V lost 4 bases to trimming and J lost 1 base; unmatched junction nucleotides: 3. Germline V gene lookup returns CDR1 LNHDA and CDR2 SQIVND (reference sequence). Complete variable domain (other parts from reference TRBV19 and TRBJ2-5): DGGITQSPKYLFRKEGQNVTLSCEQNLNHDAMYWYRQDPGQGLRLIYYSQIVNDFQKGDIAEGYSVSREKKESFPLTVTSAQKNPTAFYLCASSTTGSQETQYFGPGTRLLVL.